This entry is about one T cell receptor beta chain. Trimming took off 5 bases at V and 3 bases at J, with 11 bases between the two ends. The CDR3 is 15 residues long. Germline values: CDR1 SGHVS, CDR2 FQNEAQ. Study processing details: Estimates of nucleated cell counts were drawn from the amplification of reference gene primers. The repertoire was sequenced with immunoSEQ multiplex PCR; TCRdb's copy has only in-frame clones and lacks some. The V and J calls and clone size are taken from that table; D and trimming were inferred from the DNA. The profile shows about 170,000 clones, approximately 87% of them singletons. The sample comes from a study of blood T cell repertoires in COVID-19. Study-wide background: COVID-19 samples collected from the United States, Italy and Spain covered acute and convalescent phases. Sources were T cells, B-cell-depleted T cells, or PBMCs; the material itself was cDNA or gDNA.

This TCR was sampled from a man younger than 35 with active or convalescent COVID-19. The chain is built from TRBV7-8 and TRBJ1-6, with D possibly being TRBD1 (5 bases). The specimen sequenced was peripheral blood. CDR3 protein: CASSRGENYNSPLHF. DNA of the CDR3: TGTGCCAGCAGCCGAGGGGAGAACTATAATTCACCCCTCCACTTT.